The sequence of this T cell receptor (beta chain) was determined in a study of cytomegalovirus exposure and HLA in healthy donors. Background on the study: Earlier results showed approximately 120 million unique TCR beta sequences derived from roughly 190 million T cells. Findings of the study overall: The study labeled more than 150 TCR beta chains cytomegalovirus-associated.

The primer mix had 60 Vbeta and 13 Jbeta primers. Assay: immunoSEQ multiplex PCR; the TCRdb copy retains only in-frame clones and omits some. The table records some 100,000 clones, around 80% of them present only once. After removal of 3 bases from V and 4 bases from J, the junction contained 14 bases not matched to a gene. There are 17 residues in the CDR3. CDR1 is SNHLY and CDR2 is FYNNEI in the germline V gene. Points on this clone: Its antigen is undetermined.

The chain links TRBV2 to TRBJ2-7; 8 nucleotides line up with TRBD1. This receptor was taken from a male donor in good health and CMV-seropositive. Sequencing input: PBMCs. Written as DNA, the CDR3 is TGTGCCAGCAGTGATCGGGCTCGGACAGGGAGTAGGTACGAGCAGTACTTC. Translating it yields CASSDRARTGSRYEQYF.